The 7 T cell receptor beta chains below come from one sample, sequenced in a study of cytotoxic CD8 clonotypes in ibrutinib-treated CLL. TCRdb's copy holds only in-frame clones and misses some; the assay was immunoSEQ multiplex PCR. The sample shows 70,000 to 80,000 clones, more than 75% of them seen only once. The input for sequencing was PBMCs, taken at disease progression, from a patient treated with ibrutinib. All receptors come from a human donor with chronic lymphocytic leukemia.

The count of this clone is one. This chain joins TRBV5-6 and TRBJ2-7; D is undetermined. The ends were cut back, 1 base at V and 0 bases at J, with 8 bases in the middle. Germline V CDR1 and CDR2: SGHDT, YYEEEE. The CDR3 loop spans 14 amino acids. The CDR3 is CASSLTESSYEQYF. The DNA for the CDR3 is TGTGCCAGCAGCTTGACAGAAAGCTCCTACGAGCAGTACTTC.

The CDR3 coding sequence is TGTGCCAGCTCACCTCGGACAGGGGCCACTAATGAAAAACTGTTTTTT. Translated, it gives CASSPRTGATNEKLFF. The V call is TRBV18, the J call TRBJ1-4; TRBD1 aligns across 9 bases. Looked up from germline, CDR1 is KGHSH and CDR2 is LQKENI. The length of the CDR3 is 16 residues. With 3 bases clipped from V and 2 bases from J, the junction kept 4 bases outside the gene matches.

The CDR3 region is CASSPKHNRNEKLFF. The CDR3, as DNA: TGCGCCAGCAGCCCTAAACACAATCGTAATGAAAAACTGTTTTTT. The J gene is TRBJ1-4, the V gene TRBV5-1; D uncertain. Germline CDR1 and CDR2: SGHRS and YFSETQ. The CDR3 length is 15 residues. V lost 4 bases, J lost 4 bases, and 14 bases lay in between.

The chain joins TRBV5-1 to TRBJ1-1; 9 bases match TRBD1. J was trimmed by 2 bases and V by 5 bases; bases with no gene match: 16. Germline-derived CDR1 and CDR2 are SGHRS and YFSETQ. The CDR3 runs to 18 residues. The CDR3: CASREPGQGPMGNTEAFF. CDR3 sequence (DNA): TGCGCCAGCAGGGAGCCGGGACAGGGTCCGATGGGCAACACTGAAGCTTTCTTT.

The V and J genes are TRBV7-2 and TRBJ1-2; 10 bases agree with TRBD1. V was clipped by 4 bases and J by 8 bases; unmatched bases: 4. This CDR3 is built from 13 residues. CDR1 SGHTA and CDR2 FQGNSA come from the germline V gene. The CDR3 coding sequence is TGTGCCAGCAGCTACCGGGACAGGGGAGGCTACACCTTC. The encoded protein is CASSYRDRGGYTF.

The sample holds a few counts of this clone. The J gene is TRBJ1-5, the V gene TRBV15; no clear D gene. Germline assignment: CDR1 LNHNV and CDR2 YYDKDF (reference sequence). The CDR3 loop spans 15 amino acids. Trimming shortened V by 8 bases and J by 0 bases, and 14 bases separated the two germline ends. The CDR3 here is CATRARPYSNQPQHF. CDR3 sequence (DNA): TGTGCCACCCGGGCGCGACCCTATAGCAATCAGCCCCAGCATTTT.

CDR3 in DNA: TGTGCCACCAGCAGAGATCCAGGGAGGTACACTGAAGCTTTCTTT. This sequence encodes CATSRDPGRYTEAFF. This chain links TRBV15 with TRBJ1-1; D perhaps matches TRBD1 (5 bases). V was clipped by 0 bases and J by 3 bases, with 11 bases between them. Looked up from germline, CDR1 is LNHNV and CDR2 is YYDKDF (reference sequence). The CDR3 loop spans 15 amino acids. Full variable domain (remainder filled in from reference TRBV15 and TRBJ1-1): DAMVIQNPRYQVTQFGKPVTLSCSQTLNHNVMYWYQQKSSQAPKLLFHYYDKDFNNEADTPDNFQSRRPNTSFCFLDIRSPGLGDTAMYLCATSRDPGRYTEAFFGQGTRLTVV.